The 32 T cell receptor beta chains below come from one sample, sequenced in a study of blood T cell repertoires in COVID-19 (dated by TCRdb to 2018 to 2021). Library generation was performed with the immunoSEQ multiplex PCR assay. Drawn from immuneACCESS, this table holds only the in-frame rearrangements with V and J called that TCRdb kept. Clones are partly lost; checked studies trace under half to an unresolved V gene and leave the rest unexplained. The sample records around 180,000 clones, 87% of which are singletons. Roughly 2.5% of the sample is in the top ten clones. What was sequenced was peripheral blood. These receptors all come from a middle-aged man with active or convalescent COVID-19.

The chain combines TRBV4-1 with TRBJ2-1, with 7 positions matching TRBD1. CDR1 MGHRA and CDR2 YSYEKL come from the germline V gene. This CDR3 is 16 amino acids long. After removal of 4 bases from V and 1 base from J, the junction contained 7 bases not matched to a gene. The CDR3 sequence is CASSPQQGLSYNEQFF. In nucleotides, the CDR3 is TGCGCCAGCAGCCCCCAACAGGGGTTGTCCTACAATGAGCAGTTCTTC.

The table lists this clone with a few counts. The chain carries TRBV20-1 and TRBJ1-1, with D maybe TRBD1 (6 bases). CDR1 DFQATT and CDR2 SNEGSKA come from the germline V gene (reference sequence). Trimming took 3 bases from V and 4 from J, leaving 12 bases between them. The CDR3 totals 13 residues. CDR3 amino acids: CSASGGGGTEAFF. DNA of the CDR3: TGCAGTGCTAGTGGGGGGGGCGGCACTGAAGCTTTCTTT.

This clone was detected a few times. The V gene is TRBV6-5, the J gene TRBJ1-1; the D is unclear. The CDR3 runs 12 residues. The germline V and J ends were trimmed by 7 bases and 8 bases, with 14 bases remaining between them. CDR1 is MNHEY and CDR2 is SVGAGI in the germline V gene. The CDR3 loop is CASNRAGGEAFF. The CDR3 region has the DNA TGTGCCAGCAACCGCGCCGGCGGAGAAGCTTTCTTT.

The chain has TRBV6-7 and TRBJ1-6; 7 nucleotides match TRBD1. TRBV6-7 is marked as an open reading frame, function uncertain. The CDR3 is 16 residues long. Germline trimming cut 0 bases from V and 7 bases from J; bases unmatched to any gene: 6. The CDR3 region is CASSYSRDSRNSPLHF. The CDR3 DNA reads TGTGCCAGCAGTTACTCCCGGGACAGCCGCAATTCACCCCTCCACTTT.

V usage is TRBV5-1 and J usage is TRBJ1-1, with 10 bases that match TRBD1. Per the germline V gene, CDR1 is SGHRS and CDR2 is YFSETQ. This CDR3 is built from 17 residues. Trimming at V came to 3 bases and at J to 1 base, leaving 9 bases not matched to a gene. The CDR3 bases are TGCGCCAGCAGCTCAAAAGCGGGACAGGGGTCGAACACTGAAGCTTTCTTT. Residues: CASSSKAGQGSNTEAFF.

The chain links TRBV7-9 to TRBJ2-5, with a possible D match to TRBD2 (6 bases). The germline CDR1 and CDR2 sequences are SEHNR and FQNEAQ (reference sequence). The CDR3 totals 15 residues. V was cut by 2 bases and J by 2 bases, with 12 bases left in between. The chain's CDR3 is CASSLSVSGQETQYF. The CDR3 bases are TGTGCCAGCAGCTTATCAGTGAGCGGGCAAGAGACCCAGTACTTC.

The CDR3 DNA sequence: TGTGCCAGCAGCACAATGGTTATTTCTGGGGCCAACGTCCTGACTTTC. Amino acid sequence: CASSTMVISGANVLTF. The V gene is TRBV5-4, the J gene TRBJ2-6; no clear D gene. CDR3 size: 16 residues. Germline values: CDR1 SGHNT, CDR2 YYREEE (reference sequence). V was cut by 4 bases and J by 1 base, with 12 bases left in between. Full variable domain (outside the CDR3, taken from reference TRBV5-4 and TRBJ2-6): ETGVTQSPTHLIKTRGQQVTLRCSSQSGHNTVSWYQQALGQGPQFIFQYYREEENGRGNFPPRFSGLQFPNYSSELNVNALELDDSALYLCASSTMVISGANVLTFGAGSRLTVL.

J is TRBJ1-2 and V is TRBV3-1 (or the pseudogene TRBV3-2), with a tentative D call TRBD1 (6 bases). This CDR3 region has 17 residues. The germline V and J ends were trimmed by 2 bases and 0 bases, with 16 bases remaining between them. Per the germline V gene, CDR1 is LGHDT and CDR2 is YNNKEL (reference sequence). Here the CDR3 reads CASSQMAGAITNYGYTF. In nucleotides, the CDR3 is TGTGCCAGCAGCCAAATGGCAGGGGCTATCACTAACTATGGCTACACCTTC.

The V call is TRBV15, the J call TRBJ2-7, with TRBD1 matching 11 bases. The CDR3 has 14 amino acids. V lost 5 bases to trimming and J lost 5 bases; unmatched junction nucleotides: 5. Germline assignment: CDR1 LNHNV and CDR2 YYDKDF (reference sequence). The CDR3 spells CATSRTGGTNEQYF. CDR3 in DNA: TGTGCCACCAGCCGGACAGGGGGCACCAACGAGCAGTACTTC.

The chain joins TRBV5-6 to TRBJ2-5; the D is unclear. The CDR3 is 14 amino acids. Deletions cut 1 base from V and 3 bases from J, with 10 bases between. Looked up from germline, CDR1 is SGHDT and CDR2 is YYEEEE. CDR3 loop: CASSLSTVEETQYF. The DNA for the CDR3 is TGTGCCAGCAGCTTGTCCACAGTAGAAGAGACCCAGTACTTC.

The chain is built from TRBV5-1 and TRBJ1-2; TRBD1 agrees at 7 bases. V lost 1 base, J lost 4 bases, and 1 base stayed unmatched. This CDR3 has 13 residues. Germline CDR1 is SGHRS and CDR2 is YFSETQ. DNA of the CDR3: TGCGCCAGCAGCTTGACAGGGGCCTATGGCTACACCTTC. Translating gives CASSLTGAYGYTF.

Details on this clone: At one end the junction does not follow the germline gene, possibly because of a read error. This chain connects TRBV7-2 to TRBJ2-2; D might be TRBD2 (5 bases). The CDR3 sequence is 16 residues long. The germline gives CDR1 SGHTA, CDR2 FQGNSA. The CDR3 region is CASSLGPPGNAGELFF. The CDR3 DNA sequence: TGTGCCAGCAGCTTAGGTCCTCCGGGGAACGCCGGGGAGCTGTTTTTT.

The rearrangement joins TRBV6-5 to TRBJ1-2; 7 bases map to TRBD1. Germline trimming cut 11 bases from V and 5 bases from J; bases unmatched to any gene: 5. Per the germline V gene, CDR1 is MNHEY and CDR2 is SVGAGI. This CDR3 is 11 amino acids long. CDR3 protein: CASQGGYGYTF. DNA for the CDR3: TGTGCCTCTCAGGGGGGTTATGGCTACACCTTC.

This chain links TRBV19 with TRBJ1-1; a possible D gene is TRBD1 (6 bases). In germline, CDR1 is LNHDA, CDR2 SQIVND (reference sequence). There are 15 residues in the CDR3. V dropped 5 bases and J dropped 1 base, with 14 bases sitting between them. CDR3 region: CASSYPDRPNTEAFF. CDR3 in DNA: TGTGCCAGTAGTTACCCAGACAGGCCGAACACTGAAGCTTTCTTT.

This chain links TRBV3-1 (or the pseudogene TRBV3-2) with TRBJ1-4; D might be TRBD1 (5 bases). Trimming shortened V by 4 bases and J by 5 bases, and 11 bases separated the two germline ends. The germline V gene encodes CDR1 LGHDT and CDR2 YNNKEL (reference sequence). This CDR3 region has 14 residues. The CDR3 DNA reads as TGTGCCAGCAGCCCTGCGGGACCGAATGAAAAACTGTTTTTT. Translation gives CASSPAGPNEKLFF.

The chain joins TRBV11-3 to TRBJ1-6; no reliable D call. With 0 bases removed from V and 4 bases from J, the gap between germline ends came to 13 bases. This CDR3 has 17 residues. CDR1 SGHNT and CDR2 YENEEA come from the germline V gene. Here the CDR3 DNA reads TGTGCCAGCAGCTTAGACGGCCAGGCAAGTTATAATTCACCCCTCCACTTT. It is translated as CASSLDGQASYNSPLHF.

The chain joins TRBV27 to TRBJ2-2, with a tentative D call TRBD1 (5 bases). V was shortened by 6 bases and J by 7 bases, with 15 bases between the two germline ends. This CDR3 has 14 amino acids. Germline V gene lookup returns CDR1 MNHEY and CDR2 SMNVEV (reference sequence). CDR3 protein: CASSVSGAGGELFF. The CDR3 nucleotides read TGTGCCAGCAGCGTTAGTGGGGCAGGCGGGGAGCTGTTTTTT.

The DNA for the CDR3 is TGTGCCATCTGGGACAGCCACTATGGCTACACCTTC. The encoded protein is CAIWDSHYGYTF. The chain uses TRBV10-3 and TRBJ1-2; 7 bases fit TRBD1. The CDR3 is made up of 12 amino acids. The germline CDR1 and CDR2 sequences are ENHRY and SYGVKD. The ends lost 8 bases at V and 3 bases at J; junction bases unmatched: 3.

The rearrangement uses TRBV28 and TRBJ2-2; 8 nucleotides align to TRBD1. V shed 1 base, J shed 6 bases, and the junction held 7 bases outside the gene matches. Germline V gene lookup returns CDR1 MDHEN and CDR2 SYDVKM. The CDR3 length is 16 residues. CDR3 sequence reads: CASSLFGQGASGELFF. CDR3 sequence (DNA): TGTGCCAGCAGTTTATTCGGGCAGGGGGCATCCGGGGAGCTGTTTTTT.

In this sample, this clone turned up once. V is TRBV5-1 and J is TRBJ2-3, with TRBD1 as a possible D gene (6 bases). There are 16 residues in the CDR3. Trimming left V 6 bases short and J 2 bases short, with 19 bases between. Germline values: CDR1 SGHRS, CDR2 YFSETQ. As DNA, the CDR3 is TGCGCCAGCAAAACCCCCGGGACACAACCCACAGATACGCAGTATTTT. Translating it yields CASKTPGTQPTDTQYF.

J is TRBJ1-1 and V is TRBV3-1 (or the pseudogene TRBV3-2); weak D call: TRBD1 (5 bases). Per the germline V gene, CDR1 is LGHDT and CDR2 is YNNKEL (reference sequence). The CDR3 extends over 14 amino acids. V lost 2 bases, J lost 6 bases, and 13 bases lay in between. CDR3 in amino acids: CASSQKLGGPEAFF. CDR3 nucleotide sequence: TGTGCCAGCAGCCAAAAATTGGGGGGACCTGAAGCTTTCTTT.

The V call is TRBV28, the J call TRBJ1-2, with unresolved D. This CDR3 spans 13 amino acids. Germline assignment: CDR1 MDHEN and CDR2 SYDVKM. V was pared by 4 bases and J by 4 bases, with 10 bases between. For the CDR3, the DNA is TGTGCCAGCAGTTCCGGGGTTGCCTATGGCTACACCTTC. This codes for CASSSGVAYGYTF.

DNA for the CDR3: TGTGCCAGCAGCTTCGGCGGGGGGTCCACAGATACGCAGTATTTT. The encoded protein is CASSFGGGSTDTQYF. J is TRBJ2-3 and V is TRBV5-6; 8 nucleotides line up with TRBD2. V lost 2 bases and J lost 2; bases outside the gene matches: 4. The germline V gene has CDR1 SGHDT and CDR2 YYEEEE. CDR3 size: 15 residues.

This clone showed up just a few times. Other DNA sequences of this sample code for an identical CDR3. The chain has TRBV7-9 and TRBJ2-7, with D perhaps matching TRBD2 (6 bases). Trimming took off 3 bases at V and 4 bases at J, with 10 bases between the two ends. Looked up from germline, CDR1 is SEHNR and CDR2 is FQNEAQ (reference sequence). This CDR3 region has 13 residues. The DNA for the CDR3 is TGTGCCAGCAGCTTCGGGGGAAGGTACGAGCAGTACTTC. It encodes CASSFGGRYEQYF.

The V call is TRBV29-1, the J call TRBJ2-1, with D possibly being TRBD1 (5 bases). Per germline, CDR1 SQVTM and CDR2 ANQGSEA. The CDR3 spans 15 residues. V lost 4 bases and J lost 0, with 13 bases in between. CDR3 protein: CSVVGQGNSYNEQFF. The CDR3 nucleotides are TGCAGCGTTGTAGGCCAGGGTAACTCCTACAATGAGCAGTTCTTC.

This chain uses TRBV30 with TRBJ1-1; D gene uncertain. Trimming removed 4 bases at V and 1 base at J, with 10 bases between. The CDR3 contains 13 residues. CDR1 and CDR2 from the germline V gene are GTSNPN and SVGIG (reference sequence). This CDR3 is CAWTVRTNTEAFF. In DNA, the CDR3 is TGTGCCTGGACAGTCCGCACGAACACTGAAGCTTTCTTT. Filled out from reference TRBV30 and TRBJ1-1, the complete variable domain reads SQTIHQWPATLVQPVGSPLSLECTVEGTSNPNLYWYRQAAGRGLQLLFYSVGIGQISSEVPQNLSASRPQDRQFILSSKKLLLSDSGFYLCAWTVRTNTEAFFGQGTRLTVV.

This chain uses TRBV7-8 with TRBJ2-5, with 15 positions matching TRBD2. V lost 7 bases to trimming and J lost 4 bases; unmatched junction nucleotides: 10. Per the germline V gene, CDR1 is SGHVS and CDR2 is FQNEAQ. The CDR3 is made up of 17 amino acids. As DNA, the CDR3 is TGTGCCAGCACCCCGGGACTAGCGGGGGGCCGGGGAGAGACCCAGTACTTC. This gives the protein CASTPGLAGGRGETQYF.

The chain employs TRBV5-1 and TRBJ1-4, with 10 bases fitting TRBD1. CDR3 size: 16 residues. With V trimmed by 1 base and J by 6 bases, 6 bases remained unmatched. Germline CDR1 SGHRS, CDR2 YFSETQ. This chain's CDR3 is CASSLPLGTGDEKLFF. Here the CDR3 DNA reads TGCGCCAGCAGCTTGCCGCTCGGGACAGGGGATGAAAAACTGTTTTTT. Based on the CDR3 plus reference TRBV5-1 and TRBJ1-4, the full variable domain is KAGVTQTPRYLIKTRGQQVTLSCSPISGHRSVSWYQQTPGQGLQFLFEYFSETQRNKGNFPGRFSGRQFSNSRSEMNVSTLELGDSALYLCASSLPLGTGDEKLFFGSGTQLSVL.

This rearrangement joins TRBV5-1 to TRBJ2-7, with 12 bases that match TRBD2. This CDR3 region has 17 residues. The V gene's germline CDR1 is SGHRS and CDR2 YFSETQ. The V segment lost 2 bases and the J segment 6 bases; nucleotides outside the gene matches: 12. The chain's CDR3 is CASSFSPSGGARGEQYF. The DNA for the CDR3 is TGCGCCAGCAGCTTTTCTCCTAGCGGGGGGGCGAGAGGCGAGCAGTACTTC.

The chain combines TRBV2 with TRBJ1-1; TRBD1 agrees at 8 bases. The germline CDR1 and CDR2 sequences are SNHLY and FYNNEI. After removal of 8 bases from V and 11 bases from J, the junction contained 7 bases not matched to a gene. The CDR3 loop spans 11 amino acids. CDR3: CASRDRLIAFF. In nucleotides, the CDR3 is TGTGCCAGCCGGGACAGGCTTATTGCTTTCTTT.

This clone occurred a few times. The chain combines TRBV14 with TRBJ2-7; D remains unclear. CDR3 size: 13 residues. Germline assignment: CDR1 SGHDN and CDR2 FVKESK. The germline V and J ends were trimmed by 1 base and 4 bases, with 8 bases remaining between them. The CDR3 is CASSQVPRYEQYF. The CDR3 DNA reads as TGTGCCAGCAGCCAAGTCCCCAGGTACGAGCAGTACTTC.

The chain is built from TRBV6-1 and TRBJ2-1; no reliable D call. V was shortened by 2 bases and J by 5 bases, with 10 bases between the two germline ends. The CDR3 is 14 amino acids. CDR1 is MNHNS and CDR2 is SASEGT in the germline V gene. Here the CDR3 DNA reads TGTGCCAGCAGTGAAATGGGCAGGAACAATGAGCAGTTCTTC. Its translation: CASSEMGRNNEQFF.